This T cell receptor beta chain was retrieved from a study of cytomegalovirus exposure and HLA in healthy donors. Primers included in the PCR were 60 Vbeta and 13 Jbeta primers. TCRdb's table, derived via immunoSEQ multiplex PCR, lists solely in-frame clones and lacks some. This sample has some 110,000 clones, with around four fifths found just once. The CDR3 sequence is 14 residues long. Germline trimming cut 6 bases from V and 0 bases from J; bases unmatched to any gene: 4. The V gene's germline CDR1 is SQVTM and CDR2 ANQGSEA. Sequencing input: PBMCs. The chain has TRBV29-1 and TRBJ2-2; TRBD1 matches at 7 bases. This clonotype was sampled from a middle-aged woman in good health and CMV-seropositive. CDR3 nucleotide sequence: TGCAGCGTCGCCGGGACAGCGAACACCGGGGAGCTGTTTTTT. Encoded protein: CSVAGTANTGELFF.